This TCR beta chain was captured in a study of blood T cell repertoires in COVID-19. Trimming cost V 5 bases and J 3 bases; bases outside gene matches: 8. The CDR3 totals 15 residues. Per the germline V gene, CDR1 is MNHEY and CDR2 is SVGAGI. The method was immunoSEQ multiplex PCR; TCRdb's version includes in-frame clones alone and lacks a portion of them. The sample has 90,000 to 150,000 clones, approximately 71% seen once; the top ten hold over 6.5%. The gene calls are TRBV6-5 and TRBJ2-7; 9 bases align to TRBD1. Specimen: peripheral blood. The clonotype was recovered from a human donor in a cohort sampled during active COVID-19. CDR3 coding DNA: TGTGCCAGCAGTCCCGGACAGGGGCTTTTCTACGAGCAGTACTTC. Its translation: CASSPGQGLFYEQYF.